The 20 T cell receptor beta chains listed next were all sequenced from one sample in a study of patients and donors after allogeneic stem cell transplantation. From the RT-PCR reads, TCRdb called clonotypes with MiXCR, one entry per CDR3 protein. Of some 880,000 distinct CDR3 sequences in the sample, about a sixth are singletons; the top ten hold 5% to 6.5%. The sample consisted of blood, either unsorted or a sorted T cell fraction (not recorded which). These receptors all come from a human donor who was either an allogeneic HSCT recipient or a stem cell or donor lymphocyte infusion donor (not recorded which). It is not recorded whose cells these are; they may come from a transplant donor.

This clonotype was picked up a small number of times. V and J are TRBV5-4 and TRBJ2-5, with D tentatively TRBD2 (6 bases). The V and J ends lost 4 bases and 0 bases respectively, with 10 bases between them. This CDR3 has 14 residues. In germline, CDR1 is SGHNT, CDR2 YYREEE (reference sequence). CDR3 DNA: TGTGCCAGCAGCATCGGACTAAACCAAGAGACCCAGTACTTC. It is translated as CASSIGLNQETQYF.

The J gene is TRBJ2-5, the V gene TRBV27; the D gene is possibly TRBD1 (5 bases). The CDR3 contains 14 residues. The V and J ends lost 4 bases and 2 bases respectively, with 11 bases between them. Per the germline V gene, CDR1 is MNHEY and CDR2 is SMNVEV (reference sequence). The CDR3 DNA reads as TGTGCCAGCAGTTCTGGGGCGTCTCAAGAGACCCAGTACTTC. Residues: CASSSGASQETQYF.

The chain recombines TRBV6-5 with TRBJ2-7; tentatively, D is TRBD1 (5 bases). This CDR3 comprises 14 residues. V was trimmed by 4 bases and J by 5 bases, leaving 15 bases between them. Germline V gene lookup returns CDR1 MNHEY and CDR2 SVGAGI. The CDR3 region has the DNA TGTGCCAGCAGTTCCACTTGGGGCATGGACGAGCAGTACTTC. It translates to CASSSTWGMDEQYF.

This chain uses TRBV11-1 with TRBJ2-7; 9 nucleotides agree with TRBD2. Germline V lookup: CDR1 SGHAT, CDR2 FQDESV (reference sequence). This CDR3 comprises 15 residues. Losses at the gene ends were 8 bases for V and 5 bases for J; bases not matched to a gene: 13. The CDR3 sequence is CASSNPGQREDEQYF. CDR3 nucleotide sequence: TGTGCCAGCTCTAATCCGGGACAGCGGGAGGACGAGCAGTACTTC.

This clonotype was picked up a small number of times. The DNA for the CDR3 is TGTGCCAGCCATAGCGGACTGAACACCGGGGAGCTGTTTTTT. It specifies CASHSGLNTGELFF. V gene TRBV27 combines with J gene TRBJ2-2; D is possibly TRBD2 (6 bases). The CDR3 runs to 14 residues. With 8 bases removed from V and 1 base from J, the gap between germline ends came to 11 bases. Germline CDR1 is MNHEY and CDR2 is SMNVEV (reference sequence).

This chain joins TRBV12-5 and TRBJ2-1; possible D gene TRBD1, 6 bases. The CDR3 has 12 residues. V lost 2 bases, J lost 10 bases, and 9 bases lay in between. Germline V lookup: CDR1 LGHNT, CDR2 FRNRAP. In DNA, the CDR3 is TGTGCTAGTGGTTTGAGAGACAGGGAGCAGTTCTTC. Encoded protein: CASGLRDREQFF.

This clonotype was detected only a few times. This chain links TRBV5-1 with TRBJ1-1; no firm D call. In germline, CDR1 is SGHRS, CDR2 YFSETQ. This CDR3 has 15 amino acids. Trimming removed 0 bases at V and 6 bases at J, with 15 bases between. CDR3 sequence: CASSLETFSRSEAFF. Here the CDR3 DNA reads TGCGCCAGCAGCTTGGAGACCTTTAGCCGCTCTGAAGCTTTCTTT.

This clonotype was counted between two and nine times. The genes are TRBV12-3 or TRBV12-4 and TRBJ1-5, with D perhaps matching TRBD1 (6 bases). Between the trimmed V and J ends, which lost 1 base and 9 bases, there was a span of 13 bases. This CDR3 comprises 14 residues. CDR3 sequence reads: CASSLDREVGPQHF. CDR3 bases: TGTGCCAGCAGTTTAGACAGGGAGGTGGGGCCCCAGCATTTT.

Only a few counts were recorded for this clonotype. This chain connects TRBV20-1 to TRBJ2-1, with 10 positions matching TRBD2. The ends lost 0 bases at V and 4 bases at J; junction bases unmatched: 6. This CDR3 is built from 16 residues. In germline, CDR1 is DFQATT, CDR2 SNEGSKA (reference sequence). This CDR3 reads CSARDLAGVWYNEQFF. CDR3 in DNA: TGCAGTGCTAGAGATCTAGCGGGAGTCTGGTACAATGAGCAGTTCTTC.

V gene TRBV5-1 combines with J gene TRBJ1-3; no clear D gene. This CDR3 region has 14 residues. Between the trimmed V and J ends, which lost 0 bases and 0 bases, there was a span of 4 bases. CDR1 SGHRS and CDR2 YFSETQ come from the germline V gene. This chain's CDR3 is CASSLETSGNTIYF. In nucleotides, the CDR3 is TGCGCCAGCAGCTTGGAGACCTCTGGAAACACCATATATTTT.

The genes are TRBV2 and TRBJ1-5, with D possibly TRBD1 on 5 matching bases. V dropped 3 bases and J dropped 2 bases, with 14 bases sitting between them. The germline V gene encodes CDR1 SNHLY and CDR2 FYNNEI. This CDR3 has 16 residues. The DNA of the CDR3 is TGTGCCAGCAGTGATGGGACCTTCTCTGGCAATCAGCCCCAGCATTTT. This codes for CASSDGTFSGNQPQHF.

This clonotype was counted only a few times. V gene TRBV20-1 combines with J gene TRBJ2-5; weak D call: TRBD2 (6 bases). The germline gives CDR1 DFQATT, CDR2 SNEGSKA (reference sequence). The CDR3 has 11 amino acids. CDR3 bases: TGCAGCGCGGGACTTCAAGAGACCCAGTACTTC. Its protein product is CSAGLQETQYF.

The V call is TRBV7-9, the J call TRBJ2-7; maybe TRBD1 (5 bases). The CDR3 length is 13 residues. Trimming removed 7 bases at V and 4 bases at J, with 14 bases between. Per the germline V gene, CDR1 is SEHNR and CDR2 is FQNEAQ (reference sequence). The CDR3 is CASKRGSGYEQYF. The CDR3 DNA sequence: TGTGCCAGCAAAAGGGGATCCGGGTACGAGCAGTACTTC.

The chain has TRBV20-1 and TRBJ2-7; 7 bases are a match to TRBD1. J lost 0 bases, V lost 1 base, and 6 bases had no gene match. Germline CDR1 and CDR2: DFQATT and SNEGSKA (reference sequence). The CDR3 length is 15 residues. The CDR3 sequence is CSARVWQGDSYEQYF. In nucleotides, the CDR3 is TGCAGTGCTAGAGTTTGGCAGGGGGACTCCTACGAGCAGTACTTC.

This clonotype was found a few times. J is TRBJ1-3 and V is TRBV6-2 or TRBV6-3; D gene unclear. The CDR3 covers 12 residues. V lost 7 bases and J 7 bases, leaving 11 bases between the germline ends. Germline CDR1 and CDR2: MNHEY and SVGEGT. Here the CDR3 reads CASNQGSNTIYF. The CDR3 region has the DNA TGTGCCAGCAACCAAGGGAGCAACACCATATATTTT.

The V gene is TRBV7-9, the J gene TRBJ1-1; 9 bases are a match to TRBD1. Germline V gene lookup returns CDR1 SEHNR and CDR2 FQNEAQ (reference sequence). Trimming at V came to 5 bases and at J to 3 bases, leaving 4 bases not matched to a gene. The CDR3 consists of 14 residues. The CDR3 nucleotides read TGTGCCAGCAGCATTGGACAGGGGCACACTGAAGCTTTCTTT. Translating gives CASSIGQGHTEAFF.

This clonotype showed up just a few times. The chain employs TRBV29-1 and TRBJ2-3; D remains ambiguous. V lost 0 bases and J lost 4, with 5 bases in between. The CDR3 is 12 amino acids. Germline V gene sequence: CDR1 SQVTM, CDR2 ANQGSEA. DNA of the CDR3: TGCAGCGTTGAAGATTCTCCAGATACGCAGTATTTT. This encodes CSVEDSPDTQYF.

This clonotype was found a few times. This sequence joins TRBV7-9 and TRBJ1-5, with D maybe TRBD1 (5 bases). Trimming took 4 bases from V and 7 from J, leaving 8 bases between them. This CDR3 comprises 12 residues. The germline gives CDR1 SEHNR, CDR2 FQNEAQ (reference sequence). The CDR3 nucleotides read TGTGCCAGCAGCTCGTGGGGGCAGCCCCAGCATTTT. This translates into CASSSWGQPQHF.

The rearrangement joins TRBV6-1 to TRBJ2-3; D is perhaps TRBD1 or TRBD2 (5 bases each). V lost 10 bases and J 0 bases, leaving 14 bases between the germline ends. CDR1 and CDR2 (germline): MNHNS, SASEGT. The CDR3 runs 14 residues. The CDR3 nucleotides are TGTGCCACCAGAAGAGGGGCTAGCACAGATACGCAGTATTTT. Protein product: CATRRGASTDTQYF.

This clonotype was seen only a few times. The V and J genes are TRBV11-2 and TRBJ1-3, with 7 bases aligning to TRBD1. Germline lookup yields CDR1 SGHAT and CDR2 FQNNGV. Losses at the gene ends were 4 bases for V and 3 bases for J; bases not matched to a gene: 3. This CDR3 comprises 14 residues. This CDR3 reads CASSYDRVGNTIYF. CDR3 coding DNA: TGTGCCAGCAGCTACGACAGGGTTGGAAACACCATATATTTT. Full variable domain (remainder filled in from reference TRBV11-2 and TRBJ1-3): EAGVAQSPRYKIIEKRQSVAFWCNPISGHATLYWYQQILGQGPKLLIQFQNNGVVDDSQLPKDRFSAERLKGVDSTLKIQPAKLEDSAVYLCASSYDRVGNTIYFGEGSWLTVV.